The rows below give T cell receptor beta chains drawn from one sample of a study of human T cells and chemical hapten exposure. TCRdb reanalysed the RACE reads using MiXCR and keeps one entry per CDR3 protein. The sample lists about 260,000 distinct CDR3 sequences; roughly 8.9% were seen once. The sequenced sample was whole blood, obtained in connection with sensitization to the hapten diphenylcyclopropenone (DPC). Receptors originate from a woman aged 40-49 years with alopecia areata. Some clones in this sample may be carry-over from other donors' samples. The CDR3 runs from the conserved cysteine through the conserved F or W. D genes are given only for firm matches. The listing skips clone size in some rows; elsewhere it reads once, few, many or a size class.

CDR3aa: CSARDSGTGGFDEQFF
CDR3nt: TGCAGTGCTAGAGATTCCGGGACAGGGGGCTTCGATGAGCAGTTCTTC
d_gene: TRBD1
j_gene: TRBJ2-1
v_gene: TRBV20-1
abundance: -

CDR3aa: CSASRGQGRQPQHF
CDR3nt: TGCAGTGCTAGTCGGGGACAGGGCAGACAGCCCCAGCATTTT
d_gene: TRBD1
j_gene: TRBJ1-5
v_gene: TRBV20-1
abundance: -

CDR3aa: CASSLSGGANQPQHF
CDR3nt: TGTGCCAGCAGTCTCTCCGGGGGAGCGAATCAGCCCCAGCATTTT
d_gene: -
j_gene: TRBJ1-5
v_gene: TRBV28
abundance: -

CDR3aa: CASSLEGGRANYGYTF
CDR3nt: TGTGCCAGCAGCTTAGAGGGGGGCAGGGCTAACTATGGCTACACCTTC
d_gene: -
j_gene: TRBJ1-2
v_gene: TRBV7-2
abundance: few

CDR3aa: CSVEDWTSGTTGDNNEQFF
CDR3nt: TGCAGCGTTGAAGATTGGACTAGCGGGACAACCGGAGATAACAATGAGCAGTTCTTC
d_gene: TRBD2
j_gene: TRBJ2-1
v_gene: TRBV29-1
abundance: few

CDR3aa: CAGSSQGSSYNEQFF
CDR3nt: TGTGCCGGCAGCAGTCAGGGCAGCTCCTACAATGAGCAGTTCTTC
d_gene: -
j_gene: TRBJ2-1
v_gene: TRBV7-2
abundance: -

CDR3aa: CSVEDRVIQYF
CDR3nt: TGCAGCGTTGAAGATCGGGTGATCCAGTACTTC
d_gene: -
j_gene: TRBJ2-5
v_gene: TRBV29-1
abundance: few

CDR3aa: CSTGQSAETQYF
CDR3nt: TGCAGCACTGGACAGTCGGCGGAGACCCAGTACTTC
d_gene: -
j_gene: TRBJ2-5
v_gene: TRBV29-1
abundance: -

CDR3aa: CATGSRTGASDTQYF
CDR3nt: TGTGCCACCGGCAGTAGGACGGGAGCCTCAGATACGCAGTATTTT
d_gene: -
j_gene: TRBJ2-3
v_gene: TRBV10-3
abundance: few

CDR3aa: CAWSVAGVSETQYF
CDR3nt: TGTGCCTGGAGTGTCGCGGGAGTCTCGGAGACCCAGTACTTC
d_gene: TRBD2
j_gene: TRBJ2-5
v_gene: TRBV30
abundance: -

CDR3aa: CASSYSRLAGETQYF
CDR3nt: TGTGCCAGCAGTTACTCGCGACTAGCGGGAGAGACCCAGTACTTC
d_gene: TRBD2
j_gene: TRBJ2-5
v_gene: TRBV6-5
abundance: -

CDR3aa: CSVEAGRELFF
CDR3nt: TGCAGCGTTGAGGCAGGGCGGGAGCTGTTTTTT
d_gene: -
j_gene: TRBJ2-2
v_gene: TRBV29-1
abundance: few

CDR3aa: CASSFFRGAIEQFF
CDR3nt: TGTGCCAGCAGTTTCTTCAGGGGTGCCATTGAGCAGTTCTTC
d_gene: -
j_gene: TRBJ2-1
v_gene: TRBV28
abundance: -

CDR3aa: CASSLRGDRTEAFF
CDR3nt: TGTGCCAGCAGCTTACGGGGGGACAGGACTGAAGCTTTCTTT
d_gene: TRBD1
j_gene: TRBJ1-1
v_gene: TRBV7-2
abundance: -

CDR3aa: CASSSSSGELFF
CDR3nt: TGTGCCAGCAGTTCCTCGTCCGGGGAGCTGTTTTTT
d_gene: -
j_gene: TRBJ2-2
v_gene: TRBV6-6
abundance: many

CDR3aa: CASTRTPAGVLDEQFF
CDR3nt: TGTGCCAGCACCAGAACCCCAGCGGGAGTCCTCGATGAGCAGTTCTTC
d_gene: TRBD2
j_gene: TRBJ2-1
v_gene: TRBV6-5
abundance: -

CDR3aa: CSARPWDREAEAFF
CDR3nt: TGCAGTGCTAGACCCTGGGACAGGGAGGCTGAAGCTTTCTTT
d_gene: TRBD1
j_gene: TRBJ1-1
v_gene: TRBV20-1
abundance: few

CDR3aa: CASSLTHRDSNTDTQYF
CDR3nt: TGTGCCAGCAGTCTCACTCACCGGGACAGTAACACAGATACGCAGTATTTT
d_gene: TRBD1
j_gene: TRBJ2-3
v_gene: TRBV28
abundance: -

CDR3aa: CASSLGDGSSYEQYF
CDR3nt: TGTGCCAGCAGTTTGGGGGACGGGAGCTCCTACGAGCAGTACTTC
d_gene: -
j_gene: TRBJ2-7
v_gene: TRBV27
abundance: -

CDR3aa: CASSQTGAGDEKLFF
CDR3nt: TGTGCCAGCAGCCAAACCGGGGCAGGGGACGAAAAACTGTTTTTT
d_gene: -
j_gene: TRBJ1-4
v_gene: TRBV28
abundance: -

CDR3aa: CASSNDREQYF
CDR3nt: TGTGCCAGCAGCAACGATCGGGAGCAGTACTTC
d_gene: -
j_gene: TRBJ2-7
v_gene: TRBV4-2
abundance: few

CDR3aa: CATSDSGQIGTEAFF
CDR3nt: TGTGCCACCAGTGACTCGGGACAGATCGGTACTGAAGCTTTCTTT
d_gene: TRBD1
j_gene: TRBJ1-1
v_gene: TRBV24-1
abundance: many

CDR3aa: CASSQDQRDWRSNYGYTF
CDR3nt: TGTGCCAGCAGCCAAGATCAAAGGGACTGGCGTTCTAACTATGGCTACACCTTC
d_gene: -
j_gene: TRBJ1-2
v_gene: TRBV4-2
abundance: -

CDR3aa: CAISQTSGSATDTQYF
CDR3nt: TGTGCCATCAGCCAGACTAGCGGGAGTGCTACAGATACGCAGTATTTT
d_gene: TRBD2
j_gene: TRBJ2-3
v_gene: TRBV10-3
abundance: many

CDR3aa: CASSPHLSGGNEQFF
CDR3nt: TGTGCCAGCAGCCCTCATTTATCCGGGGGCAATGAGCAGTTCTTC
d_gene: -
j_gene: TRBJ2-1
v_gene: TRBV6-2/TRBV6-3
abundance: few

CDR3aa: CASSQGRAGFSGANVLTF
CDR3nt: TGCGCCAGCAGCCAAGGGCGAGCGGGTTTCTCTGGGGCCAACGTCCTGACTTTC
d_gene: -
j_gene: TRBJ2-6
v_gene: TRBV4-3
abundance: few

CDR3aa: CASVIQNTEAFF
CDR3nt: TGTGCCAGCGTTATACAGAACACTGAAGCTTTCTTT
d_gene: -
j_gene: TRBJ1-1
v_gene: TRBV21-1
abundance: -

CDR3aa: CASSPPSSGLETQYF
CDR3nt: TGTGCCAGCTCACCACCGTCCAGCGGGTTAGAGACCCAGTACTTC
d_gene: -
j_gene: TRBJ2-5
v_gene: TRBV18
abundance: -

CDR3aa: CASSLTGTEETQYF
CDR3nt: TGCGCCAGCAGCTTGACCGGGACAGAAGAGACCCAGTACTTC
d_gene: TRBD1
j_gene: TRBJ2-5
v_gene: TRBV5-1
abundance: few

CDR3aa: CASSQDQRFREQYF
CDR3nt: TGTGCCAGCAGCCAAGACCAACGCTTCCGAGAGCAGTACTTC
d_gene: -
j_gene: TRBJ2-7
v_gene: TRBV5-6
abundance: few

CDR3aa: CASNSMFLGMQLFF
CDR3nt: TGTGCCAGCAATTCCATGTTTCTCGGGATGCAACTGTTTTTT
d_gene: -
j_gene: TRBJ1-4
v_gene: TRBV6-1
abundance: -

CDR3aa: CASSYSQLLYEQYF
CDR3nt: TGTGCCAGCAGTTACAGCCAACTACTCTACGAGCAGTACTTC
d_gene: -
j_gene: TRBJ2-7
v_gene: TRBV6-2/TRBV6-3
abundance: -

CDR3aa: CAISEQKITGELFF
CDR3nt: TGTGCCATCAGTGAGCAGAAGATCACCGGGGAGCTGTTTTTT
d_gene: -
j_gene: TRBJ2-2
v_gene: TRBV10-3
abundance: -

CDR3aa: CASSLSSALPYNEQFF
CDR3nt: TGTGCCAGCAGTTTATCCTCAGCCTTACCCTACAATGAGCAGTTCTTC
d_gene: -
j_gene: TRBJ2-1
v_gene: TRBV28
abundance: many

CDR3aa: CASSTTGPYGYTF
CDR3nt: TGTGCCAGCAGCACTACAGGGCCCTATGGCTACACCTTC
d_gene: -
j_gene: TRBJ1-2
v_gene: TRBV28
abundance: many

CDR3aa: CATSRYRAGNQPQHF
CDR3nt: TGTGCCACCAGCAGATACAGGGCCGGCAATCAGCCCCAGCATTTT
d_gene: -
j_gene: TRBJ1-5
v_gene: TRBV15
abundance: -

CDR3aa: CASSGASWMEQYF
CDR3nt: TGTGCCAGCAGCGGGGCTAGTTGGATGGAGCAGTACTTC
d_gene: -
j_gene: TRBJ2-7
v_gene: TRBV28
abundance: many

CDR3aa: CASLAGTTDTQYF
CDR3nt: TGTGCCAGTCTAGCGGGAACCACAGATACGCAGTATTTT
d_gene: TRBD2
j_gene: TRBJ2-3
v_gene: TRBV5-6
abundance: -

CDR3aa: CASSPAAGQLNTEAFF
CDR3nt: TGTGCCAGCTCACCAGCTGCGGGACAGCTGAACACTGAAGCTTTCTTT
d_gene: TRBD1
j_gene: TRBJ1-1
v_gene: TRBV18
abundance: -

CDR3aa: CASSPISSGSNEQFF
CDR3nt: TGTGCCAGCAGCCCTATTAGTAGCGGGAGCAATGAGCAGTTCTTC
d_gene: TRBD2
j_gene: TRBJ2-1
v_gene: TRBV7-6
abundance: -

CDR3aa: CASSQAQETQYF
CDR3nt: TGTGCCAGCAGTCAGGCTCAAGAGACCCAGTACTTC
d_gene: -
j_gene: TRBJ2-5
v_gene: TRBV6-6
abundance: few

CDR3aa: CASSYLESYNEQFF
CDR3nt: TGTGCCAGCAGTTACTTAGAGTCCTACAATGAGCAGTTCTTC
d_gene: -
j_gene: TRBJ2-1
v_gene: TRBV6-2/TRBV6-3
abundance: -

CDR3aa: CASSGGSYEQYF
CDR3nt: TGTGCCTCTAGCGGGGGCTCCTACGAGCAGTACTTC
d_gene: TRBD2
j_gene: TRBJ2-7
v_gene: TRBV28
abundance: many

CDR3aa: CASSHGLERKAFF
CDR3nt: TGTGCCAGCAGCCACGGCCTAGAGAGGAAAGCTTTCTTT
d_gene: -
j_gene: TRBJ1-1
v_gene: TRBV6-2/TRBV6-3
abundance: -

CDR3aa: CASSPFRGYGSMAYEQYF
CDR3nt: TGTGCCAGCAGCCCGTTCCGAGGGTACGGGAGCATGGCCTACGAGCAGTACTTC
d_gene: -
j_gene: TRBJ2-7
v_gene: TRBV14
abundance: few

CDR3aa: CASSLASDVETQYF
CDR3nt: TGTGCCAGCAGCTTAGCATCAGATGTAGAGACCCAGTACTTC
d_gene: -
j_gene: TRBJ2-5
v_gene: TRBV7-9
abundance: many

CDR3aa: CASSQESSNQPQHF
CDR3nt: TGCGCCAGCAGCCAAGAATCCAGCAATCAGCCCCAGCATTTT
d_gene: -
j_gene: TRBJ1-5
v_gene: TRBV4-1
abundance: many

CDR3aa: CSAVRQGRETQYF
CDR3nt: TGCAGCGCCGTTAGACAGGGCCGGGAGACCCAGTACTTC
d_gene: TRBD1
j_gene: TRBJ2-5
v_gene: TRBV29-1
abundance: many

CDR3aa: CASSPAPGNTEAFF
CDR3nt: TGTGCCAGCAGCCCCGCTCCAGGCAACACTGAAGCTTTCTTT
d_gene: -
j_gene: TRBJ1-1
v_gene: TRBV7-2
abundance: -

CDR3aa: CASSLDPGLGGYTF
CDR3nt: TGCGCCAGCAGCTTGGACCCAGGACTGGGGGGCTACACCTTC
d_gene: -
j_gene: TRBJ1-2
v_gene: TRBV5-1
abundance: few

CDR3aa: CASSFSDRGNEQYF
CDR3nt: TGCGCCAGCAGTTTCTCGGACAGGGGAAACGAGCAGTACTTC
d_gene: TRBD1
j_gene: TRBJ2-7
v_gene: TRBV4-3
abundance: many

CDR3aa: CASSQEAGGYTF
CDR3nt: TGCGCCAGCAGCCAAGAGGCCGGCGGCTACACCTTC
d_gene: -
j_gene: TRBJ1-2
v_gene: TRBV4-3
abundance: few

CDR3aa: CASRTGDHEQYF
CDR3nt: TGCGCCAGCCGGACAGGGGATCACGAGCAGTACTTC
d_gene: TRBD1
j_gene: TRBJ2-7
v_gene: TRBV5-1
abundance: -

CDR3aa: CASSLTGWEQYF
CDR3nt: TGTGCCAGCAGTCTCACAGGGTGGGAGCAGTACTTC
d_gene: -
j_gene: TRBJ2-7
v_gene: TRBV28
abundance: many